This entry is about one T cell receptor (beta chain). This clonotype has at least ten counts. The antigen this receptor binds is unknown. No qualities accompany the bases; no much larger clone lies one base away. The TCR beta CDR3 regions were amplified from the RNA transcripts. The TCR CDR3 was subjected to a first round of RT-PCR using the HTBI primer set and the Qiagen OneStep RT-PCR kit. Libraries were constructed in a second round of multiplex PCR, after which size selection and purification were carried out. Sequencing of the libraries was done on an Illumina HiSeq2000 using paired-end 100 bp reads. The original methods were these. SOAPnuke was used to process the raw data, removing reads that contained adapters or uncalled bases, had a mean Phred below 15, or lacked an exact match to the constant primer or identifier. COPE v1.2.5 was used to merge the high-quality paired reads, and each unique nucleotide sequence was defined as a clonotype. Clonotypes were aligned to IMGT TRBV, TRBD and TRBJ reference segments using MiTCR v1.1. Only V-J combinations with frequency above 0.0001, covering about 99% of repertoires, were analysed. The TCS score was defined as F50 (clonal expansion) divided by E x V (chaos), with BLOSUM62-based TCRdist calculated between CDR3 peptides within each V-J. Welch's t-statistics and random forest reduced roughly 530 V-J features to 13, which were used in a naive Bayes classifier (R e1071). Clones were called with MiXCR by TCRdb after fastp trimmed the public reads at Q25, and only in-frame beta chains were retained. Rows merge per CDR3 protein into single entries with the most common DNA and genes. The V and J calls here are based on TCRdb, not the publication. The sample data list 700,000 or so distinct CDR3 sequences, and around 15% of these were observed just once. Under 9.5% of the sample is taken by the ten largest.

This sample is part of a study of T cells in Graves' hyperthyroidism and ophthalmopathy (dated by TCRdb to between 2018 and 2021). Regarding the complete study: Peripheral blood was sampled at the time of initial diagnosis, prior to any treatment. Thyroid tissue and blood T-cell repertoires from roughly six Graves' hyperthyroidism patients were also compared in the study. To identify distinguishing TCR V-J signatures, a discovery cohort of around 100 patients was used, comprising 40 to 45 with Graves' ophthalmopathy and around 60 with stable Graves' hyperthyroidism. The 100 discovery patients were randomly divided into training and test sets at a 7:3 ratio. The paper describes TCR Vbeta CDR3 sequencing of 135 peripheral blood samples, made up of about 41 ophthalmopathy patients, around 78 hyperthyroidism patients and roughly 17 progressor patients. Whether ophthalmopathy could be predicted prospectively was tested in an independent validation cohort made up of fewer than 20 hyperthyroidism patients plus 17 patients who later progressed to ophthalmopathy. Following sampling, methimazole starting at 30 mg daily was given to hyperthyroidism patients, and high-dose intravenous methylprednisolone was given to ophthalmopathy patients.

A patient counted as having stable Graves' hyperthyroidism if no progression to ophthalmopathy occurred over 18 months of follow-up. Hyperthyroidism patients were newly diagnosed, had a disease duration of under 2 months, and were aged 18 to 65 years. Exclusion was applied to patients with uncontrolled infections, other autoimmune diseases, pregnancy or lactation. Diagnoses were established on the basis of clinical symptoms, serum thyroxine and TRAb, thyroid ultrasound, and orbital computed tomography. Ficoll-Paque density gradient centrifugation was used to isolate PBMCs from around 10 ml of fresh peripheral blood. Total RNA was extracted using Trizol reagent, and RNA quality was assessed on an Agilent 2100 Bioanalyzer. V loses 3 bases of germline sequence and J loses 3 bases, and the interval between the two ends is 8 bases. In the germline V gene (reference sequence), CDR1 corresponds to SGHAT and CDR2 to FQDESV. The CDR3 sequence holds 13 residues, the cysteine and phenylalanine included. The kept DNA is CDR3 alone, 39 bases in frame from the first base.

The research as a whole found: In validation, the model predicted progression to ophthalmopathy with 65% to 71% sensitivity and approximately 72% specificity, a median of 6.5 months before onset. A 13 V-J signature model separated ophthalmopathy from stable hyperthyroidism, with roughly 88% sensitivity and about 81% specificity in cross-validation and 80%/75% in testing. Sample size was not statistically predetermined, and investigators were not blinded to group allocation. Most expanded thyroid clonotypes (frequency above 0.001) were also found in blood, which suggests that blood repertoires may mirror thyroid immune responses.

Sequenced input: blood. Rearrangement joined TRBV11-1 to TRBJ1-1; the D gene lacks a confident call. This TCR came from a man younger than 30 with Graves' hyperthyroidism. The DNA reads TGTGCCAGCAGCTTGCCGGCGGACACTGAAGCTTTCTTT. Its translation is CASSLPADTEAFF.